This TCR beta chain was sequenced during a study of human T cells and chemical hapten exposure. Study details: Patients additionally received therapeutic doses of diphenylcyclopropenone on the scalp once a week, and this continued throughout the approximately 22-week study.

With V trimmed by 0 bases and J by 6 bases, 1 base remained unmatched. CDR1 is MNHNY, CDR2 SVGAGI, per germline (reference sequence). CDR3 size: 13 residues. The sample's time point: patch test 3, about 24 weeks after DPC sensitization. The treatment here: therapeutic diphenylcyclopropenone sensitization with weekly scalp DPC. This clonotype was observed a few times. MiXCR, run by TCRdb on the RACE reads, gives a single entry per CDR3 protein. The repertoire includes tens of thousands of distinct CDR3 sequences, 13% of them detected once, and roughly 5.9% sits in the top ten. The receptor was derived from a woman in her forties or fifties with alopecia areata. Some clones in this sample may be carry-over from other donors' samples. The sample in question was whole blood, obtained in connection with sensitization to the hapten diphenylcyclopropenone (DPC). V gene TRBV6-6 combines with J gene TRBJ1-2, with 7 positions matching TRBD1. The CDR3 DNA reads TGTGCCAGCAGTTACTCGACAGGGAATGGCTACACCTTC. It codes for CASSYSTGNGYTF.